Each of the 9 T cell receptor beta chains below was sequenced from the same sample in a study of cytomegalovirus exposure and HLA in healthy donors. With 60 Vbeta and 13 Jbeta primers, the PCR was carried out. Repertoires were generated with immunoSEQ multiplex PCR, while TCRdb's copy carries only in-frame clones and drops some. The sample yields 150,000 to 200,000 clones, roughly 80% seen once. The sample was PBMCs. These receptors were taken from a human donor in good health.

The J gene is TRBJ1-1, the V gene TRBV11-2; 7 nucleotides align to TRBD1. Germline CDR1 SGHAT, CDR2 FQNNGV. Trimming took 8 bases from V and 8 from J; bases not matched to a gene: 8. The CDR3 has 12 amino acids. The CDR3 protein is CASGRQGGEAFF. In DNA, the CDR3 is TGTGCCAGCGGCAGACAGGGCGGAGAAGCTTTCTTT.

This clone was seen only once. The chain recombines TRBV19 with TRBJ1-5; 9 positions match TRBD1. The germline V gene has CDR1 LNHDA and CDR2 SQIVND (reference sequence). V dropped 7 bases and J dropped 8; count of bases not matched to a gene: 12. The CDR3 has 15 amino acids. The chain's CDR3 is CASTPGTGSREPQHF. CDR3 bases: TGTGCCAGTACTCCCGGGACAGGGTCTAGAGAGCCCCAGCATTTT.

This clone was counted between two and nine times. This rearrangement joins TRBV4-3 to TRBJ1-3; 12 nucleotides line up with TRBD1. CDR3 length: 15 amino acids. V lost 4 bases, J lost 4 bases, and 2 bases stayed unmatched. The germline CDR1 and CDR2 sequences are LGHNA and YSLEER. CDR3 DNA: TGCGCCAGCAGCCCGGGGACAGGGGGCGGAAACACCATATATTTT. It yields the protein CASSPGTGGGNTIYF.

This rearrangement joins TRBV27 to TRBJ2-5, with 9 bases aligning to TRBD1. Germline loops: CDR1 MNHEY, CDR2 SMNVEV (reference sequence). The CDR3 consists of 17 residues. Unmatched junction bases numbered 10, after V lost 2 bases and J lost 3 bases. The CDR3 region is CASSLNRRTGDEETQYF. In nucleotides, the CDR3 is TGTGCCAGCAGTTTAAACCGTAGGACAGGGGATGAAGAGACCCAGTACTTC.

The chain has TRBV6-5 and TRBJ2-1; 7 bases fit TRBD2. The V gene end was trimmed by 3 bases and the J gene end by 9 bases; junction bases not matched to a gene: 11. Germline V gene lookup returns CDR1 MNHEY and CDR2 SVGAGI. CDR3 length: 15 residues. CDR3 amino acids: CASSYRSGWLGEQFF. The CDR3 DNA follows: TGTGCCAGCAGTTATCGTAGCGGGTGGCTTGGTGAGCAGTTCTTC.

The chain combines TRBV4-3 with TRBJ2-3, with TRBD1 identical over 7 bases. This CDR3 spans 16 amino acids. V shed 4 bases, J shed 2 bases, and the junction held 9 bases outside the gene matches. Germline CDR1 is LGHNA and CDR2 is YSLEER. CDR3 amino acids: CASSRRDSENTDTQYF. The DNA for the CDR3 is TGCGCCAGCAGCCGACGGGACAGCGAGAACACAGATACGCAGTATTTT.

J is TRBJ2-5 and V is TRBV27, with a tentative D call TRBD2 (5 bases). The V and J ends lost 4 bases and 4 bases respectively, with 16 bases between them. The CDR3 is made up of 15 amino acids. CDR1 MNHEY and CDR2 SMNVEV come from the germline V gene (reference sequence). CDR3 in amino acids: CASSWYGNSLETQYF. The CDR3 nucleotides are TGTGCCAGCAGTTGGTACGGGAATAGTTTAGAGACCCAGTACTTC.

The genes are TRBV7-2 and TRBJ2-7, with TRBD1 as a possible D gene (5 bases). This CDR3 is 15 amino acids long. V lost 3 bases, J lost 0 bases, and 12 bases lay in between. The germline V gene encodes CDR1 SGHTA and CDR2 FQGNSA. CDR3 DNA: TGTGCCAGCAGCTTCCAAGAAGGGGACTCCTACGAGCAGTACTTC. Protein: CASSFQEGDSYEQYF.

In its sample, this clone was seen once. The V call is TRBV5-6, the J call TRBJ2-3; D not resolved. CDR3 size: 13 residues. CDR1 SGHDT and CDR2 YYEEEE come from the germline V gene. The germline V and J ends were trimmed by 0 bases and 2 bases, with 4 bases remaining between them. CDR3: CASSLGATDTQYF. The CDR3 DNA reads as TGTGCCAGCAGCTTGGGGGCCACAGATACGCAGTATTTT.